This TCR beta chain was captured in a study of cytomegalovirus exposure and HLA in healthy donors. Looking at the study overall: Some 180 million T cells yielded under 130 million unique TCR beta sequences in earlier analysis. The study's early data release held roughly 91 million unique TCRs from HLA-typed donors.

Study outcomes and limitations: About 87% or about 30% of the time was how often most TCR beta V segments were productive, according to an earlier analysis.

As concerns this clone: The antigen remains undetermined.

PCR employed 60 Vbeta and 13 Jbeta primers. The repertoire was sequenced with immunoSEQ multiplex PCR; TCRdb's copy has only in-frame clones and lacks some. The top ten hold about 3.5% of the sample, which has approximately 150,000 clones, approximately 71% seen once. The receptor was derived from a man aged 35 to 55 in good health and CMV-seronegative. Sequences were obtained from PBMCs.

The CDR3 region is CASSSTKPDRGREKLFF. CDR3 DNA sequence: TGTGCCAGCAGCTCCACCAAACCCGACAGGGGGCGTGAAAAACTGTTTTTT. The chain uses TRBV7-9 and TRBJ1-4; 10 bases agree with TRBD1. Trimming at V came to 4 bases and at J to 7 bases, leaving 12 bases not matched to a gene. Germline CDR1 SEHNR, CDR2 FQNEAQ (reference sequence). The CDR3 has 17 amino acids.